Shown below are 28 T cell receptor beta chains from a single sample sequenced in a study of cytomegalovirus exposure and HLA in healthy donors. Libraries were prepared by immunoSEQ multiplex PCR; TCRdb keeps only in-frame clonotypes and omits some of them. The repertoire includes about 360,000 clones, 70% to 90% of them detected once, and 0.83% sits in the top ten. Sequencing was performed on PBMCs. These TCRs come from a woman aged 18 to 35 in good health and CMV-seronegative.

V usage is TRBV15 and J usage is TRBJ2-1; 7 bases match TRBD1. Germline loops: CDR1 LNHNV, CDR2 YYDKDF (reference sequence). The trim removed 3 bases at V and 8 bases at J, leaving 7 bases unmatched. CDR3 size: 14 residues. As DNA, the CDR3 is TGTGCCACCAGCAGGATTAGAGGGGGCCATGAGCAGTTCTTC. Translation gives CATSRIRGGHEQFF.

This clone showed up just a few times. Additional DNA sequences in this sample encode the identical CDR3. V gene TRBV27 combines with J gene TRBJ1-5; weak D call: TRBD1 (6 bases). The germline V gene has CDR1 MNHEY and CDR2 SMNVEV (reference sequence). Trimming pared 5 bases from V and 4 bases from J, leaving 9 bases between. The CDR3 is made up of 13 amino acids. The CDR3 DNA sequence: TGTGCCAGCAGTCCACAGGGAAATCAGCCCCAGCATTTT. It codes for CASSPQGNQPQHF.

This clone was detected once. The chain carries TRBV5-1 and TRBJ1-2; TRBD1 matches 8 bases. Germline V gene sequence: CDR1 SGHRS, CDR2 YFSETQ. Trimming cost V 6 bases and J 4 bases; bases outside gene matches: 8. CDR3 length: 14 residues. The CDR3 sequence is CASTPFDRGYGYTF. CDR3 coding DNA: TGCGCCAGCACCCCCTTCGACAGGGGCTATGGCTACACCTTC. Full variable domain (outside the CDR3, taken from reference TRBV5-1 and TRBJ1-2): KAGVTQTPRYLIKTRGQQVTLSCSPISGHRSVSWYQQTPGQGLQFLFEYFSETQRNKGNFPGRFSGRQFSNSRSEMNVSTLELGDSALYLCASTPFDRGYGYTFGSGTRLTVV.

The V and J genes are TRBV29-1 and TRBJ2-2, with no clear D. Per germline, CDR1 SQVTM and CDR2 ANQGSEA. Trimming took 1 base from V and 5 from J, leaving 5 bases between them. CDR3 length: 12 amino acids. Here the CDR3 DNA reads TGCAGCGTTGAAGCGTTAACCGGGGAGCTGTTTTTT. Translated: CSVEALTGELFF.

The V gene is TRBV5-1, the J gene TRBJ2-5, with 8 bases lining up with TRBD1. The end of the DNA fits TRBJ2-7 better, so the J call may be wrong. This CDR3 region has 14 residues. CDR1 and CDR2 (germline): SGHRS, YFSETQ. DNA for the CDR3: TGCGCCAGCAGCTTGGGGTCAGGGGGCAGCGAGCAGTACTTC. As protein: CASSLGSGGSEQYF.

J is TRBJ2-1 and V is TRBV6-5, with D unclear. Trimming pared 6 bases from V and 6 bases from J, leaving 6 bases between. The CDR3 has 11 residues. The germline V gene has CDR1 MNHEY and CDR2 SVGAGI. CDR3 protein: CASSVLNEQFF. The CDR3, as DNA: TGTGCCAGCAGCGTTCTCAATGAGCAGTTCTTC.

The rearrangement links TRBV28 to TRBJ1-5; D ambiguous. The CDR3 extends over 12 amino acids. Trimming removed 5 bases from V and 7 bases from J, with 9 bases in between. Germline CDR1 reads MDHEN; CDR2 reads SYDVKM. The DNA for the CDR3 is TGTGCCAGCAGTCCTCGTCAGCAGCCCCAGCATTTT. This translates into CASSPRQQPQHF. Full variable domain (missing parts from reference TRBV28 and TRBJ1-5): DVKVTQSSRYLVKRTGEKVFLECVQDMDHENMFWYRQDPGLGLRLIYFSYDVKMKEKGDIPEGYSVSREKKERFSLILESASTNQTSMYLCASSPRQQPQHFGDGTRLSIL.

CDR3 region: CAISKQTGGDGGYTF. The CDR3 coding sequence is TGTGCCATCAGTAAGCAGACAGGGGGGGACGGTGGCTACACCTTC. The chain employs TRBV10-3 and TRBJ1-2; 9 bases fit TRBD1. This CDR3 region has 15 residues. After removal of 5 bases from V and 7 bases from J, the junction contained 11 bases not matched to a gene. Germline assignment: CDR1 ENHRY and CDR2 SYGVKD.

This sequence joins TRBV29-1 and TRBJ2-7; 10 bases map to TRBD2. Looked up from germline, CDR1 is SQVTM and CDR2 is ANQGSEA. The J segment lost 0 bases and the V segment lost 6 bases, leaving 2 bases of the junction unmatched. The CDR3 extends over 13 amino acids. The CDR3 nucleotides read TGCAGCGTCGAGCGGGAGGGCTCCTACGAGCAGTACTTC. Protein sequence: CSVEREGSYEQYF.

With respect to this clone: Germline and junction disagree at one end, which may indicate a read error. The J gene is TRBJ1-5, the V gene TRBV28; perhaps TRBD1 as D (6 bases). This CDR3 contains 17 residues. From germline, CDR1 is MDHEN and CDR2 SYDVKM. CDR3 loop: CAGSFPQVWGPHQPQHF. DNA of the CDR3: TGTGCCGGCAGTTTCCCCCAGGTGTGGGGGCCTCATCAGCCCCAGCATTTT. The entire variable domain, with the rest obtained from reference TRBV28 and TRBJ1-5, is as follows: DVKVTQSSRYLVKRTGEKVFLECVQDMDHENMFWYRQDPGLGLRLIYFSYDVKMKEKGDIPEGYSVSREKKERFSLILESASTNQTSMYLCAGSFPQVWGPHQPQHFGDGTRLSIL.

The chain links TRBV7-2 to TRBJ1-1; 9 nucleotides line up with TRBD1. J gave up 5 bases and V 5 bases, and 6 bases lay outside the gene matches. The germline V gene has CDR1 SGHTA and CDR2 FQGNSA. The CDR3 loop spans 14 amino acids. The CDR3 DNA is TGTGCCAGCAGCATCGACAGGGGGGCGACTGAAGCTTTCTTT. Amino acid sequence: CASSIDRGATEAFF.

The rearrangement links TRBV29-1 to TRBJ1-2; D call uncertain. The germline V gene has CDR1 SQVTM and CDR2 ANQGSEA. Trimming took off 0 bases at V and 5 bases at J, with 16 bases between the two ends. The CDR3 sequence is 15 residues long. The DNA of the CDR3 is TGCAGCGTTGAAGATAGAGGGCAGGACGGGTATGGCTACACCTTC. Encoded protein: CSVEDRGQDGYGYTF.

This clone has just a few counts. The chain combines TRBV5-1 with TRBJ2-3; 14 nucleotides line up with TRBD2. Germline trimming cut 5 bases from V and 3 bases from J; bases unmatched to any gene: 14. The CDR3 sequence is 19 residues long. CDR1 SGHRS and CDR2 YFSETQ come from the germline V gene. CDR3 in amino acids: CASSFPPGTSGSFTDTQYF. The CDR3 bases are TGCGCCAGCAGTTTTCCCCCCGGGACTAGCGGGAGCTTTACAGATACGCAGTATTTT.

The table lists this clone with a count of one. The CDR3: CASSPPPGSSTGELFF. For the CDR3, the DNA is TGTGCCAGCTCACCACCCCCAGGGTCCTCCACCGGGGAGCTGTTTTTT. This chain links TRBV18 with TRBJ2-2, with a possible D match to TRBD1 (5 bases). Trimming left V 0 bases short and J 4 bases short, with 12 bases between. Per the germline V gene, CDR1 is KGHSH and CDR2 is LQKENI. The CDR3 has 16 residues.

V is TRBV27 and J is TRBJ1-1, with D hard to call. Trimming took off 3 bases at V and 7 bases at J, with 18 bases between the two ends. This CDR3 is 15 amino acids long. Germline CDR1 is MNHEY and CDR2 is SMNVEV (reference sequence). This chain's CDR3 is CASSFYARRAGEAFF. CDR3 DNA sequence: TGTGCCAGCAGTTTTTACGCCCGGCGGGCTGGTGAAGCTTTCTTT.

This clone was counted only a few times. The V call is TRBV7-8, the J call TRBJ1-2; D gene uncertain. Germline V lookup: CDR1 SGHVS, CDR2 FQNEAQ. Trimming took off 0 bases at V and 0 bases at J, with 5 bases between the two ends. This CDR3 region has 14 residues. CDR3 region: CASSLARANYGYTF. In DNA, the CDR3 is TGTGCCAGCAGCTTAGCGCGGGCTAACTATGGCTACACCTTC.

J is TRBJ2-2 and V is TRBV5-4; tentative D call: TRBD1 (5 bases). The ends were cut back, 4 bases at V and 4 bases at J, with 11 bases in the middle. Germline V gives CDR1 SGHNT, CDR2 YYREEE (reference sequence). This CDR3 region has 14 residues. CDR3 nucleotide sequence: TGTGCCAGCAGCGGTGGACAATCCACCGGGGAGCTGTTTTTT. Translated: CASSGGQSTGELFF.

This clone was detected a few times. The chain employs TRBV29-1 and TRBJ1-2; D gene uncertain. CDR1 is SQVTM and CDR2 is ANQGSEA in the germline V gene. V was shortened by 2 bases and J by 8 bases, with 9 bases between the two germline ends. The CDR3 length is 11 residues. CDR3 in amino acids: CSVESRGGYTF. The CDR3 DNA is TGCAGCGTTGAATCGCGAGGGGGCTACACCTTC. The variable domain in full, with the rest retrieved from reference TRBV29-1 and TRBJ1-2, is SAVISQKPSRDICQRGTSLTIQCQVDSQVTMMFWYRQQPGQSLTLIATANQGSEATYESGFVIDKFPISRPNLTFSTLTVSNMSPEDSSIYLCSVESRGGYTFGSGTRLTVV.

CDR3 in DNA: TGTGCCAGCACCGATGCTACAGGACAGCTCTATGGCTACACCTTC. Residues: CASTDATGQLYGYTF. V usage is TRBV28 and J usage is TRBJ1-2; possibly TRBD1 for D (6 bases). The CDR3 has 15 residues. The V and J ends lost 7 bases and 4 bases respectively, with 19 bases between them. CDR1 and CDR2 from the germline V gene are MDHEN and SYDVKM.

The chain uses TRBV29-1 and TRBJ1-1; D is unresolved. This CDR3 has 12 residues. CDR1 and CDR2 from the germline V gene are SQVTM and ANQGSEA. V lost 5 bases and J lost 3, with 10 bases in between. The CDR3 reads CSVHDTYTEAFF. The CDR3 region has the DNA TGCAGCGTTCACGACACCTACACTGAAGCTTTCTTT.

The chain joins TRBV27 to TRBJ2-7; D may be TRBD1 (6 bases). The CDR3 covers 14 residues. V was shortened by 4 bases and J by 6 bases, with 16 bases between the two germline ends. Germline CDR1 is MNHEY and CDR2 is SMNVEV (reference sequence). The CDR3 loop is CASSSRDIWTEQYF. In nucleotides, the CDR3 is TGTGCCAGCAGTTCCCGGGACATCTGGACCGAGCAGTACTTC.

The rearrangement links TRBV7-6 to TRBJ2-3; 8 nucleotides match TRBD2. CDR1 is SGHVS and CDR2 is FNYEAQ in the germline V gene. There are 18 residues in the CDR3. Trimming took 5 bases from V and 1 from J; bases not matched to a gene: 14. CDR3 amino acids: CASSTPKGEAGGTDTQYF. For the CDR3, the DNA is TGTGCCAGCAGCACCCCAAAGGGGGAAGCGGGGGGCACAGATACGCAGTATTTT.

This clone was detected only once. In DNA form, the CDR3 reads TGTGCCAGCAGTCAATTTAGGGGTGTGAGAATCGGGTACACTGAAGCTTTCTTT. Translation: CASSQFRGVRIGYTEAFF. The gene calls are TRBV28 and TRBJ1-1; weak D call: TRBD1 (5 bases). The CDR3 contains 18 residues. Germline V lookup: CDR1 MDHEN, CDR2 SYDVKM. Trimming removed 5 bases at V and 3 bases at J, with 25 bases between.

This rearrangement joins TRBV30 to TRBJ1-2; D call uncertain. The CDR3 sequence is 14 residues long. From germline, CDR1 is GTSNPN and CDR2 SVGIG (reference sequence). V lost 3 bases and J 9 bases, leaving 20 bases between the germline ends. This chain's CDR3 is CAWRRPGGFSSYTF. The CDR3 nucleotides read TGTGCCTGGAGGAGACCCGGCGGTTTTTCCAGCTACACCTTC.

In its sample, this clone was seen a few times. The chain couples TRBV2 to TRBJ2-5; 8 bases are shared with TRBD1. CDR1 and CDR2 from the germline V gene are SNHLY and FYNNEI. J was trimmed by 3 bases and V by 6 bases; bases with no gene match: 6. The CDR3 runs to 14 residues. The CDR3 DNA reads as TGTGCCAGCAGCCAGGACAGGGTGGAAGAGACCCAGTACTTC. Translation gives CASSQDRVEETQYF.

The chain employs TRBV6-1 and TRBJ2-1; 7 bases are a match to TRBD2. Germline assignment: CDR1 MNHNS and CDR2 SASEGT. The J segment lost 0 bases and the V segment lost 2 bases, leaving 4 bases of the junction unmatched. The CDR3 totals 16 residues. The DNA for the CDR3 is TGTGCCAGCAGTGAACTAGCGGTTAGCTCCTACAATGAGCAGTTCTTC. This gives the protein CASSELAVSSYNEQFF.

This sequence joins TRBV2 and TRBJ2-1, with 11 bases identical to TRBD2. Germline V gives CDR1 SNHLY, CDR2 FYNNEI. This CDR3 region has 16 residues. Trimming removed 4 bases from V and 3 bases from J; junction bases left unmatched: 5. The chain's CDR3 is CASSVPLAGGYNEQFF. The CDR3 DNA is TGTGCCAGCAGTGTCCCTCTAGCGGGAGGCTACAATGAGCAGTTCTTC. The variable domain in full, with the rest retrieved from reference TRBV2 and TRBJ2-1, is EPEVTQTPSHQVTQMGQEVILRCVPISNHLYFYWYRQILGQKVEFLVSFYNNEISEKSEIFDDQFSVERPDGSNFTLKIRSTKLEDSAMYFCASSVPLAGGYNEQFFGPGTRLTVL.

The CDR3: CASSVVRTLNTGELFF. CDR3 bases: TGTGCCAGCAGCGTAGTACGGACACTTAACACCGGGGAGCTGTTTTTT. The chain carries TRBV9 and TRBJ2-2; D is possibly TRBD1 (5 bases). This CDR3 comprises 16 residues. Germline CDR1 reads SGDLS; CDR2 reads YYNGEE. Trimming shortened V by 0 bases and J by 2 bases, and 11 bases separated the two germline ends.